This is a list of T cell receptor beta chains from one sample in a study of human T cells and chemical hapten exposure. TCRdb recomputed calls from the RACE reads with MiXCR, one row per CDR3 protein. The table records 350,000 to 400,000 distinct CDR3 sequences, more than 4.5% of them present only once. The sample was whole blood, taken in connection with sensitization to the hapten diphenylcyclopropenone (DPC). Receptors were obtained from a woman aged 45-65 years with alopecia areata. Some clones in this sample may be carry-over from other donors' samples. The CDR3 runs from the conserved cysteine through the conserved F or W. D genes are given only for firm matches. Size values are once, few and many counts, or a class for expanded clones, and some rows have none.

J,size,D,length,V,CDR3,DNA
TRBJ2-3,many,TRBD2,17,TRBV9,CASSVEGSGSVTDTQYF,TGTGCCAGCAGCGTAGAAGGTAGCGGGAGTGTCACAGATACGCAGTATTTT
TRBJ1-2,-,-,14,TRBV13,CASSLAQGRSGYTF,TGTGCCAGCAGCTTAGCCCAGGGGAGGAGTGGCTACACCTTC
TRBJ1-5,many,TRBD1,16,TRBV29-1,CSVEGGTGTHNQPQHF,TGCAGCGTTGAAGGGGGGACAGGGACCCACAATCAGCCCCAGCATTTT
TRBJ1-2,-,-,10,TRBV29-1,CSVEAGGYTF,TGCAGCGTTGAAGCCGGCGGCTACACCTTC
TRBJ1-5,many,-,15,TRBV4-3,CASSQVRQGHQPQHF,TGCGCCAGCAGCCAAGTCCGCCAGGGTCATCAGCCCCAGCATTTT
TRBJ1-4,many,-,13,TRBV7-6,CASSSWERGKLFF,TGTGCCAGCAGCTCCTGGGAAAGAGGAAAACTGTTTTTT
TRBJ2-7,many,-,11,TRBV7-8,CASSPSKDRYF,TGTGCCAGCAGCCCATCGAAGGACCGGTACTTC
TRBJ2-3,few,-,18,TRBV6-5,CASSHFTGLAGRTDTQYF,TGTGCCAGCAGTCACTTCACGGGACTCGCAGGTCGCACAGATACGCAGTATTTT
TRBJ1-4,many,-,12,TRBV29-1,CGGGDAGEKLFF,TGCGGGGGTGGGGACGCGGGTGAAAAACTGTTTTTT
TRBJ2-3,many,TRBD2,16,TRBV6-6,CASSLPLAGESDTQYF,TGTGCCAGCAGTTTACCCCTAGCGGGAGAGTCAGATACGCAGTATTTT
TRBJ1-2,few,-,12,TRBV30,CAWIGHNYGYTF,TGTGCCTGGATCGGGCATAACTATGGCTACACCTTC
TRBJ2-7,many,-,16,TRBV29-1,CSVSTATGTSSYEQYF,TGCAGCGTTTCTACTGCCACGGGGACCAGCTCCTACGAGCAGTACTTC
TRBJ2-1,few,-,15,TRBV28,CASSPRLVAGNEQFF,TGTGCCAGCAGCCCGAGACTAGTGGCCGGCAATGAGCAGTTCTTC
TRBJ2-1,many,-,12,TRBV27,CASSLGYNEQFF,TGTGCCAGCAGCTTAGGGTACAATGAGCAGTTCTTC
TRBJ2-6,few,-,16,TRBV7-8,CASSSRLDPGANVLTF,TGTGCCAGCAGCTCCCGGTTGGACCCTGGGGCCAACGTCCTGACTTTC
TRBJ1-2,-,-,14,TRBV5-5,CASSLLQGLYGYTF,TGTGCCAGCAGCTTGCTGCAGGGGCTATATGGCTACACCTTC
TRBJ2-3,many,-,14,TRBV7-8,CASSLALLTDTQYF,TGTGCCAGCAGCTTAGCGCTTCTCACAGATACGCAGTATTTT
TRBJ2-7,few,TRBD1,15,TRBV4-3,CASSQDFARGYEQYF,TGCGCCAGCAGCCAAGATTTTGCCAGGGGGTACGAGCAGTACTTC
TRBJ1-1,many,TRBD1,14,TRBV12-5,CASGHDRANTEAFF,TGTGCTAGTGGTCATGACAGGGCTAACACTGAAGCTTTCTTT
TRBJ2-5,-,-,15,TRBV9,CASSARAAAQETQYF,TGTGCCAGCAGCGCGAGGGCGGCGGCCCAAGAGACCCAGTACTTC
TRBJ1-5,-,-,13,TRBV19,CASSADKYQPQHF,TGTGCCAGTAGTGCAGACAAGTATCAGCCCCAGCATTTT
TRBJ2-1,many,-,14,TRBV30,CAWSVPGPYNEQFF,TGTGCCTGGAGTGTACCGGGGCCCTACAATGAGCAGTTCTTC
TRBJ2-5,many,TRBD2,14,TRBV29-1,CSVEAPGREETQYF,TGCAGCGTTGAAGCTCCGGGGAGGGAAGAGACCCAGTACTTC
TRBJ2-7,-,-,16,TRBV4-2,CASSQDSRTARDEQYF,TGTGCCAGCAGCCAAGACAGCCGGACAGCCAGGGACGAGCAGTACTTC
TRBJ1-5,few,-,16,TRBV6-5,CASSLGGAHGNQPQHF,TGTGCCAGCAGTTTGGGGGGGGCCCATGGCAATCAGCCCCAGCATTTT
TRBJ2-3,many,-,16,TRBV21-1,CASSKGRCPSTDTQYF,TGTGCCAGCAGCAAAGGGAGGTGCCCTAGCACAGATACGCAGTATTTT
TRBJ2-3,-,TRBD2,15,TRBV7-9,CASSFGGGRTDTQYF,TGTGCCAGCAGCTTTGGCGGGGGGAGGACAGATACGCAGTATTTT
TRBJ1-1,many,-,13,TRBV29-1,CSVVGSGDTEAFF,TGCAGCGTTGTTGGTTCAGGGGACACTGAAGCTTTCTTT
TRBJ2-3,-,-,16,TRBV7-9,CASSGAGGVSTDTQYF,TGTGCCAGCAGCGGGGCGGGCGGGGTGAGCACAGATACGCAGTATTTT
TRBJ2-1,many,TRBD2,15,TRBV4-2,CASSPSGGPRNEQFF,TGTGCCAGCAGCCCTAGCGGGGGGCCCAGGAATGAGCAGTTCTTC
TRBJ1-1,few,TRBD1,13,TRBV6-5,CASSPAPGQVAFF,TGTGCCAGCAGTCCAGCCCCCGGACAGGTGGCTTTCTTT
TRBJ1-2,-,TRBD1,14,TRBV2,CASSERGLHYGYTF,TGTGCCAGCAGTGAAAGGGGGCTTCACTATGGCTACACCTTC
TRBJ2-7,many,-,13,TRBV7-9,CASSLSGRDEQYF,TGTGCCAGCAGCTTATCGGGACGAGACGAGCAGTACTTC
TRBJ1-2,-,-,19,TRBV21-1,CASSKGPGTGGRLNYGYTF,TGTGCCAGCAGCAAAGGCCCCGGGACAGGGGGCAGGCTCAACTATGGCTACACCTTC
TRBJ2-1,many,-,16,TRBV11-2,CASSLDPESSYNEQFF,TGTGCCAGCAGCTTAGACCCCGAGTCCTCCTACAATGAGCAGTTCTTC
TRBJ1-5,few,TRBD1,15,TRBV7-9,CASSLGTGFNQPQHF,TGTGCCAGCAGCTTAGGGACAGGGTTCAATCAGCCCCAGCATTTT
TRBJ2-3,few,-,16,TRBV12-5,CASGLVSSESTDTQYF,TGTGCTAGTGGTTTGGTGTCTAGCGAGAGCACAGATACGCAGTATTTT
TRBJ1-1,few,-,15,TRBV5-4,CASSLTERLNTEAFF,TGTGCCAGCAGCTTGACGGAGCGCCTTAACACTGAAGCTTTCTTT
TRBJ2-1,many,-,16,TRBV7-2,CASSRRVQDLSNEQFF,TGTGCCAGCAGCCGTAGGGTGCAAGATCTGAGCAATGAGCAGTTCTTC
TRBJ2-3,many,-,13,TRBV7-9,CASSLQGSDTQYF,TGTGCCAGCAGCTTACAGGGTTCAGATACGCAGTATTTT
TRBJ2-3,many,TRBD2,16,TRBV19,CASSDPAGVSTDTQYF,TGTGCCAGTAGTGATCCAGCGGGAGTTAGCACAGATACGCAGTATTTT
TRBJ1-2,few,-,13,TRBV7-2,CASSSRRAYGYTF,TGTGCCAGCAGCTCCCGGAGGGCCTATGGCTACACCTTC
TRBJ1-4,few,-,13,TRBV6-5,CASSAREGEKLFF,TGTGCCAGCAGCGCGAGGGAGGGCGAAAAACTGTTTTTT
TRBJ1-2,many,-,16,TRBV4-1,CASSQLPTQSDYGYTF,TGCGCCAGCAGCCAGCTACCAACCCAGAGCGACTATGGCTACACCTTC
TRBJ1-6,-,-,12,TRBV20-1,CSSGEYNSPLHF,TGCAGCTCCGGGGAATATAATTCACCCCTCCACTTT
TRBJ1-1,-,-,13,TRBV7-9,CASRAGENTEAFF,TGTGCCAGCAGGGCAGGGGAGAACACTGAAGCTTTCTTT
TRBJ2-1,few,TRBD2,13,TRBV4-1,CASSQGTSNEQFF,TGCGCCAGCAGCCAAGGGACTAGCAATGAGCAGTTCTTC
TRBJ2-1,few,-,17,TRBV6-6,CASSYGIRGSSYNEQFF,TGTGCCAGCAGTTACGGAATCCGCGGTAGCTCCTACAATGAGCAGTTCTTC
TRBJ2-3,many,-,19,TRBV5-1,CASSLISLGGPLDTDTQYF,TGCGCCAGCAGCCTTATCTCATTGGGGGGCCCTCTCGACACAGATACGCAGTATTTT
TRBJ2-2,many,-,12,TRBV3-1,CASSLPPGELFF,TGTGCCAGCAGCCTTCCTCCCGGGGAGCTGTTTTTT
TRBJ1-5,few,-,14,TRBV20-1,CSMVPLGGNQPQHF,TGCAGTATGGTCCCCTTGGGGGGCAATCAGCCCCAGCATTTT
TRBJ1-4,few,-,15,TRBV15,CATSARTHLNEKLFF,TGTGCCACCAGCGCACGGACGCACCTTAATGAAAAACTGTTTTTT
TRBJ2-5,many,TRBD1,14,TRBV6-1,CASSSRTGDETQYF,TGTGCCAGCAGTTCCCGGACAGGGGACGAGACCCAGTACTTC
TRBJ2-3,many,-,14,TRBV5-1,CASSSDRVTDTQYF,TGCGCCAGCAGCTCGGACCGGGTAACAGATACGCAGTATTTT
TRBJ1-1,few,-,14,TRBV12-3/TRBV12-4,CASSPGDSNTEAFF,TGTGCCAGCAGCCCCGGGGACTCGAACACTGAAGCTTTCTTT
TRBJ1-2,-,-,14,TRBV5-1,CASSSRTDNYGYTF,TGCGCCAGCAGCTCCCGGACAGACAACTATGGCTACACCTTC
TRBJ2-6,few,-,14,TRBV7-9,CATHMGAGANVLTF,TGTGCCACCCATATGGGAGCTGGGGCCAACGTCCTGACTTTC
TRBJ2-7,-,-,12,TRBV5-1,CASRADSYEQYF,TGCGCCAGCCGGGCGGACTCCTACGAGCAGTACTTC
TRBJ1-4,many,-,14,TRBV28,CASTSGWADEKLFF,TGTGCCAGCACTTCGGGCTGGGCGGATGAAAAACTGTTTTTT
TRBJ2-3,many,-,20,TRBV15,CATSRFSARDRRPSTDTQYF,TGTGCCACCAGCAGATTTTCTGCCCGGGACCGAAGACCTAGCACAGATACGCAGTATTTT